This record concerns one T cell receptor beta chain sequence. Its antigen remains unidentified. This entry belongs to a study of blood T cells in healthy people across ages. Findings of the study overall: Estimated diversity across one million T cells was deemed an underestimate.

This CDR3 comprises 16 residues. Trimming stripped 5 bases from V and 2 bases from J, with 17 bases between. The germline gives CDR1 MDHEN, CDR2 SYDVKM. Total RNA extraction produced at least 6 micrograms (per sample) for the study. PCR was performed a second time for roughly 6 to 12 cycles using a sample-barcoded 5' primer and a J-beta primer mix. Each CDR3 protein gets one entry after TCRdb re-called the 5' RACE reads with MiXCR. In the table there are 890,000 or so distinct CDR3 sequences, 60% to 80% of which are singletons. Sequenced material: blood. This clonotype was sampled from a man between 25 and 39 years old in good health. This sequence joins TRBV28 and TRBJ2-3, with a tentative D call TRBD1 (5 bases). The CDR3 sequence is CASSPTGWGDTDTQYF. CDR3 DNA sequence: TGTGCCAGCAGTCCTACGGGTTGGGGCGACACAGATACGCAGTATTTT.